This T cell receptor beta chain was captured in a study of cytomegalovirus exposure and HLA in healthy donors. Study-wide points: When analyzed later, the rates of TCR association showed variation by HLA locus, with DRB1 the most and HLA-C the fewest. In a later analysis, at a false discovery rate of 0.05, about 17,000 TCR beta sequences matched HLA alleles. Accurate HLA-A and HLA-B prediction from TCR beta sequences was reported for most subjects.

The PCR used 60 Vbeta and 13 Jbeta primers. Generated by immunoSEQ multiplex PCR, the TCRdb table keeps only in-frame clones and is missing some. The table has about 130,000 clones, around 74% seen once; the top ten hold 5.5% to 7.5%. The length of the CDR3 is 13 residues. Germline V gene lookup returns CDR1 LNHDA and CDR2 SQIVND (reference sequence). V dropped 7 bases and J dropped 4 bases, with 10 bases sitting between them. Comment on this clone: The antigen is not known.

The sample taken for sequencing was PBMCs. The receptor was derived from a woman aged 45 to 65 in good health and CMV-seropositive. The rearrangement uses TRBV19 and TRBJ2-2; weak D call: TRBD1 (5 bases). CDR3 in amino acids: CASKEGVTGELFF. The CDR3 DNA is TGTGCCAGTAAAGAAGGGGTCACCGGGGAGCTGTTTTTT.